This T cell receptor beta chain was found in a study of control samples from healthy donors and cancer patients (dated by TCRdb to 2020 to 2022). Trimming removed 2 bases from V and 2 bases from J, leaving 12 bases between the germline ends. The CDR3, from cysteine to phenylalanine, totals 16 residues. The DNA shown is the 48-base CDR3, in frame from base 1. Based on the germline V gene, the CDR1 and CDR2 sequences are MNHEY and SVGEGT. A word on this clone: Its antigen is currently not known. The input lacks base qualities; no much larger clone sits a single base away.

Libraries were made using the immunoSEQ multiplex PCR assay. TCRdb provides this immuneACCESS table in a form limited to in-frame rearrangements. Some clones are lacking; in checked studies, under half of them reflect an unresolved V gene, and why the rest are absent is not known. Present in this sample are 55,000 to 80,000 clones, roughly 90% of which were seen just once. Around 5.1% of the sample is in the top ten clones. Sequencing was performed on PBMCs. The sequence came from a man aged 60-69 years with colorectal cancer. This sequence uses TRBV6-2 or TRBV6-3 and TRBJ2-2; a weak D assignment points to TRBD1 (5 bases agree). The encoded CDR3 is CASSYRGPANTGELFF. The nucleotide sequence is given as TGTGCCAGCAGTTACAGGGGTCCAGCTAACACCGGGGAGCTGTTTTTT.